Below, 27 T cell receptor beta chains from the same sample are listed, as sequenced in a study of blood T cell repertoires in COVID-19. The data were produced by immunoSEQ multiplex PCR, yet TCRdb's version contains in-frame clones alone and is incomplete. The repertoire consists of 85,000 to 120,000 clones, with just under 95% occurring once and the leading ten covering 1.9%. Sequenced: peripheral blood. These receptors originate from a woman in her fifties or sixties with COVID-19, enrolled during active disease.

The genes are TRBV11-3 and TRBJ2-3, with 7 bases matching TRBD2. V gave up 10 bases and J gave up 0 bases; unmatched junction bases: 4. This CDR3 is 13 amino acids long. Germline V lookup: CDR1 SGHNT, CDR2 YENEEA. The CDR3 sequence: CATGGGSTDTQYF. The CDR3 coding sequence is TGTGCCACTGGGGGAGGGAGCACAGATACGCAGTATTTT. Filled out from reference TRBV11-3 and TRBJ2-3, the complete variable domain reads EAGVVQSPRYKIIEKKQPVAFWCNPISGHNTLYWYLQNLGQGPELLIRYENEEAVDDSQLPKDRFSAERLKGVDSTLKIQPAELGDSAVYLCATGGGSTDTQYFGPGTRLTVL.

The chain joins TRBV2 to TRBJ1-1, with D maybe TRBD1 (5 bases). CDR1 and CDR2 from the germline V gene are SNHLY and FYNNEI. Between the trimmed V and J ends, which lost 9 bases and 6 bases, there was a span of 20 bases. There are 14 residues in the CDR3. The CDR3 DNA follows: TGTGCCAGGAAGAACAGGTCTTGGGTGGCTGAAGCTTTCTTT. Its protein product is CARKNRSWVAEAFF.

V gene TRBV6-5 combines with J gene TRBJ1-2; 10 nucleotides match TRBD1. Losses at the gene ends were 7 bases for V and 5 bases for J; bases not matched to a gene: 7. CDR1 is MNHEY and CDR2 is SVGAGI in the germline V gene. The CDR3 has 14 residues. CDR3 protein: CASTHRTGGYGYTF. The CDR3 nucleotides read TGTGCCAGCACCCACCGGACAGGGGGATATGGCTACACCTTC.

This clone appeared once. The CDR3 protein is CASSPTGGAQPQHF. As DNA, the CDR3 is TGTGCCAGCAGCCCCACAGGGGGGGCTCAGCCCCAGCATTTT. The chain recombines TRBV2 with TRBJ1-5; 8 nucleotides align to TRBD1. Germline V lookup: CDR1 SNHLY, CDR2 FYNNEI. The CDR3 totals 14 residues. With V trimmed by 6 bases and J by 6 bases, 7 bases remained unmatched.

The chain employs TRBV10-1 and TRBJ2-2; D unclear. The ends were cut back, 4 bases at V and 3 bases at J, with 6 bases in the middle. From germline, CDR1 is WNHNN and CDR2 SYGVQD (reference sequence). The CDR3 covers 13 residues. CDR3 DNA sequence: TGCGCCAGCAGTGCGCTATACACCGGGGAGCTGTTTTTT. Its translation is CASSALYTGELFF.

The chain combines TRBV5-8 with TRBJ2-3, with D maybe TRBD1 (6 bases). Per germline, CDR1 SGHTS and CDR2 YDEGEE. The CDR3 loop spans 16 amino acids. With 3 bases removed from V and 1 base from J, the gap between germline ends came to 15 bases. The CDR3 loop is CASSSKGQKRTDTQYF. The CDR3, as DNA: TGTGCCAGCAGCTCTAAAGGACAGAAGCGCACAGATACGCAGTATTTT.

The rearrangement joins TRBV5-1 to TRBJ1-1, with 8 bases lining up with TRBD1. The CDR3 totals 16 residues. Losses at the gene ends were 4 bases for V and 6 bases for J; bases not matched to a gene: 14. Looked up from germline, CDR1 is SGHRS and CDR2 is YFSETQ. CDR3 protein: CASSPTTTGVRPEAFF. The CDR3 DNA reads as TGCGCCAGCAGCCCGACAACGACAGGGGTTCGCCCTGAAGCTTTCTTT.

The rearrangement joins TRBV15 to TRBJ1-2, with TRBD1 matching 7 bases. The CDR3 is 15 residues long. Germline V gives CDR1 LNHNV, CDR2 YYDKDF (reference sequence). Losses at the gene ends were 0 bases for V and 5 bases for J; bases not matched to a gene: 6. The CDR3, as DNA: TGTGCCACCAGCAGAGATAGGGGGCCAGGGTATGGCTACACCTTC. Translating it yields CATSRDRGPGYGYTF.

The chain combines TRBV4-1 with TRBJ2-7, with 7 bases matching TRBD1. Looked up from germline, CDR1 is MGHRA and CDR2 is YSYEKL. The J segment lost 2 bases and the V segment lost 1 base, leaving 5 bases of the junction unmatched. CDR3 size: 15 residues. The CDR3 reads CASSQVLGQTYEQYF. Here the CDR3 DNA reads TGCGCCAGCAGCCAAGTTTTGGGACAGACCTACGAGCAGTACTTC.

This clone has just one count. The chain combines TRBV6-5 with TRBJ2-5; 11 bases align to TRBD1. The trim removed 8 bases at V and 5 bases at J, leaving 10 bases unmatched. The CDR3 extends over 15 amino acids. Germline V CDR1 and CDR2: MNHEY, SVGAGI. The CDR3 DNA is TGTGCCAGCCGAGGGACAGGGGGGTTCTTGGAGACCCAGTACTTC. Translated, it gives CASRGTGGFLETQYF.

The rearrangement joins TRBV4-1 to TRBJ2-1; TRBD1 agrees at 9 bases. Germline trimming cut 1 base from V and 6 bases from J; bases unmatched to any gene: 4. Germline CDR1 MGHRA, CDR2 YSYEKL. The CDR3 is 15 amino acids. CDR3 region: CASSQGGTGINEQFF. CDR3 nucleotides: TGCGCCAGCAGCCAAGGGGGGACAGGGATCAATGAGCAGTTCTTC.

The chain uses TRBV19 and TRBJ1-2; the match to TRBD1 covers 12 bases. The CDR3 loop spans 16 amino acids. Germline lookup yields CDR1 LNHDA and CDR2 SQIVND (reference sequence). The J segment lost 3 bases and the V segment lost 3 bases, leaving 5 bases of the junction unmatched. CDR3 DNA: TGTGCCAGTAGTATCACTGGGACAGGGGGCTACTATGGCTACACCTTC. It is translated as CASSITGTGGYYGYTF.

The V call is TRBV4-1, the J call TRBJ1-1; TRBD1 matches at 12 bases. Germline V CDR1 and CDR2: MGHRA, YSYEKL. This CDR3 region has 18 residues. J lost 5 bases, V lost 4 bases, and 14 bases had no gene match. DNA for the CDR3: TGCGCCAGCAGCCCCGCCCTGCTGGGACAGGGGGCGAGTACTGAAGCTTTCTTT. Its translation is CASSPALLGQGASTEAFF.

This chain uses TRBV3-1 (or the pseudogene TRBV3-2) with TRBJ2-1; TRBD2 matches 8 bases. Germline V gene sequence: CDR1 LGHDT, CDR2 YNNKEL (reference sequence). CDR3 size: 16 residues. V lost 0 bases, J lost 9 bases, and 10 bases stayed unmatched. CDR3 nucleotide sequence: TGTGCCAGCAGCCAAGAGGACGGGGGGGCTTTGGGTGAGCAGTTCTTC. Protein sequence: CASSQEDGGALGEQFF.

The rearrangement uses TRBV2 and TRBJ1-1; TRBD1 might be the D (5 bases). The CDR3 is made up of 13 amino acids. V was clipped by 4 bases and J by 7 bases, with 13 bases between them. Germline V CDR1 and CDR2: SNHLY, FYNNEI. This CDR3 reads CASSVGAVFEAFF. The CDR3 nucleotides are TGTGCCAGCAGTGTAGGGGCGGTCTTTGAAGCTTTCTTT.

The chain has TRBV2 and TRBJ2-1, with 7 nucleotides matching TRBD1. The junction had 6 bases not matched to a gene; V was cut back by 9 bases and J by 7 bases. CDR3 length: 12 amino acids. Germline V CDR1 and CDR2: SNHLY, FYNNEI. For the CDR3, the DNA is TGTGCCAGTCTACAGGGGTCGAATGAGCAGTTCTTC. Its translation is CASLQGSNEQFF.

The genes are TRBV19 and TRBJ1-2, with 9 bases matching TRBD1. The germline gives CDR1 LNHDA, CDR2 SQIVND (reference sequence). The CDR3 contains 13 residues. V was clipped by 7 bases and J by 7 bases; unmatched bases: 7. CDR3 region: CASTDRGTGGYTF. The CDR3 nucleotides are TGTGCCAGTACGGACAGGGGAACTGGTGGCTACACCTTC.

The V and J genes are TRBV11-2 and TRBJ1-2; D gene unclear. V dropped 1 base and J dropped 2 bases, with 8 bases sitting between them. The CDR3 is 14 amino acids. Germline lookup yields CDR1 SGHAT and CDR2 FQNNGV. CDR3 DNA: TGTGCCAGCAGCTTAGGTGGAGGCAACTATGGCTACACCTTC. This translates into CASSLGGGNYGYTF. The complete variable domain, with remaining parts taken from reference TRBV11-2 and TRBJ1-2, reads EAGVAQSPRYKIIEKRQSVAFWCNPISGHATLYWYQQILGQGPKLLIQFQNNGVVDDSQLPKDRFSAERLKGVDSTLKIQPAKLEDSAVYLCASSLGGGNYGYTFGSGTRLTVV.

The genes are TRBV4-1 and TRBJ2-1; weak D call: TRBD1 (6 bases). Germline V gene data show CDR1 as MGHRA and CDR2 as YSYEKL. V lost 3 bases and J 6 bases, leaving 18 bases between the germline ends. The CDR3 covers 16 residues. The CDR3 nucleotides are TGCGCCAGCAGCCACATAGGGTGGACAGTACCCAATGAGCAGTTCTTC. It specifies CASSHIGWTVPNEQFF.

V and J are TRBV5-4 and TRBJ2-1, with D maybe TRBD2 (5 bases). The ends were cut back, 7 bases at V and 3 bases at J, with 8 bases in the middle. This CDR3 region has 12 residues. Germline values: CDR1 SGHNT, CDR2 YYREEE (reference sequence). Here the CDR3 DNA reads TGTGCCAGCCGACGGGACTACAATGAGCAGTTCTTC. Translated: CASRRDYNEQFF.

This clone was picked up one time. The chain recombines TRBV6-5 with TRBJ1-5; perhaps TRBD1 as D (6 bases). The CDR3 runs to 14 residues. Trimming left V 6 bases short and J 5 bases short, with 14 bases between. CDR1 is MNHEY and CDR2 is SVGAGI in the germline V gene. CDR3 nucleotides: TGTGCCAGCAGACCACAGGGTTTGTATCAGCCCCAGCATTTT. Translation gives CASRPQGLYQPQHF.

The genes are TRBV15 and TRBJ1-2; 8 nucleotides line up with TRBD1. The CDR3 runs to 13 residues. The V and J ends lost 7 bases and 7 bases, in that order; junction bases with no gene match: 8. Germline V gene sequence: CDR1 LNHNV, CDR2 YYDKDF (reference sequence). The DNA for the CDR3 is TGTGCCACCACACAGAGGGGGACAGGTGGCTACACCTTC. It encodes CATTQRGTGGYTF. Full variable domain (missing parts from reference TRBV15 and TRBJ1-2): DAMVIQNPRYQVTQFGKPVTLSCSQTLNHNVMYWYQQKSSQAPKLLFHYYDKDFNNEADTPDNFQSRRPNTSFCFLDIRSPGLGDTAMYLCATTQRGTGGYTFGSGTRLTVV.

The chain recombines TRBV9 with TRBJ1-6, with D tentatively TRBD1 (5 bases). Trimming removed 0 bases from V and 10 bases from J, with 11 bases in between. The CDR3 totals 14 residues. The germline V gene encodes CDR1 SGDLS and CDR2 YYNGEE. The CDR3 spells CASSVDAGRSPLHF. The CDR3 nucleotides are TGTGCCAGCAGCGTAGACGCAGGGAGGTCACCCCTCCACTTT.

The chain recombines TRBV29-1 with TRBJ1-2; D might be TRBD1 (6 bases). The CDR3 runs 17 residues. Germline CDR1 is SQVTM and CDR2 is ANQGSEA. V lost 3 bases, J lost 5 bases, and 25 bases lay in between. The CDR3 DNA reads TGCAGCGTTGAGGTAGGCGGGTGGACAGCGGACCCGTATGGCTACACCTTC. It codes for CSVEVGGWTADPYGYTF.

The rearrangement uses TRBV7-2 and TRBJ1-2; D perhaps matches TRBD1 (5 bases). The germline CDR1 and CDR2 sequences are SGHTA and FQGNSA. The CDR3 loop spans 15 amino acids. V shed 7 bases and J shed 5 bases, with 20 bases lying between them. CDR3 sequence: CASTPQGGEWYGYTF. CDR3 coding DNA: TGTGCCAGCACCCCCCAGGGTGGGGAATGGTATGGCTACACCTTC.

This chain joins TRBV20-1 and TRBJ1-4, with 7 bases fitting TRBD1. This CDR3 contains 13 residues. V dropped 3 bases and J dropped 7; count of bases not matched to a gene: 5. The germline V gene has CDR1 DFQATT and CDR2 SNEGSKA (reference sequence). The CDR3 nucleotides are TGCAGTGCTAGTCCAGGGGGAGTTGAAAAACTGTTTTTT. It codes for CSASPGGVEKLFF.

This clone appeared a single time. CDR3: CASGLGQSLADTQYF. For the CDR3, the DNA is TGTGCTAGTGGTTTGGGACAGTCCCTCGCAGATACGCAGTATTTT. The rearrangement joins TRBV12-5 to TRBJ2-3, with D maybe TRBD1 (5 bases). Trimming removed 1 base at V and 4 bases at J, with 12 bases between. Germline CDR1 is LGHNT and CDR2 is FRNRAP. The CDR3 is 15 amino acids.